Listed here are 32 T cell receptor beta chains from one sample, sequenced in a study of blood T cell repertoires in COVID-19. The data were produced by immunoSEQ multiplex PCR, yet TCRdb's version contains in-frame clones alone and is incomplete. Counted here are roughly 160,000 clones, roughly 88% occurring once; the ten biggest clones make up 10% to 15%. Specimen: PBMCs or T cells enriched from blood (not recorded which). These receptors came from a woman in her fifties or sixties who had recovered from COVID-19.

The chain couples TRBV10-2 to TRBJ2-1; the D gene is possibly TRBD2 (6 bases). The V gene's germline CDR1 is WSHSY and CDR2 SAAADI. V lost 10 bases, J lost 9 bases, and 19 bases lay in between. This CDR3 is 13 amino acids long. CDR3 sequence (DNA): TGCGCCACGGCCTCGATTCGGGGGAGTGAGCAGTTCTTC. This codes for CATASIRGSEQFF.

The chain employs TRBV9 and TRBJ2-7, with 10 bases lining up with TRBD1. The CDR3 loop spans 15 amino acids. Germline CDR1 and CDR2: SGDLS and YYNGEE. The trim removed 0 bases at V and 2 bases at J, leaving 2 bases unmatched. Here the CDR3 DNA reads TGTGCCAGCAGCGTAGAGGGGACAGGGGCCTACGAGCAGTACTTC. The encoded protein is CASSVEGTGAYEQYF.

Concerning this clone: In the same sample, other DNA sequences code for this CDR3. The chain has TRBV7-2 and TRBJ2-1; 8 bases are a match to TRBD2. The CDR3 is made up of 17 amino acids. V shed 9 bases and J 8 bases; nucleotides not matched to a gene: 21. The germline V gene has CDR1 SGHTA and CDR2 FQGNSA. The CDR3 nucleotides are TGTGCCAGTAGCGACGACAGCGGGAGCATGGCTTCCGATGAGCAGTTCTTC. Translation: CASSDDSGSMASDEQFF.

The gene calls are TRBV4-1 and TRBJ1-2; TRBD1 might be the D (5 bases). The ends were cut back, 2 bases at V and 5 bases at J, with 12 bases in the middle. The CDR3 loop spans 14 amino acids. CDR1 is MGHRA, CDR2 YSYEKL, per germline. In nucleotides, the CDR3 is TGCGCCAGCAGCCAAAAAGGGGATTATTATGGCTACACCTTC. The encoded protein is CASSQKGDYYGYTF.

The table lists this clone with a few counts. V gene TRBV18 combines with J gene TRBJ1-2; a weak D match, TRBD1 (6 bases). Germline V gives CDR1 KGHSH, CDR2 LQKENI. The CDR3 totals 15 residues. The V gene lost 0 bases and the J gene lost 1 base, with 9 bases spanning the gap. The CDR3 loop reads CASSPPTGVNYGYTF. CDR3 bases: TGTGCCAGCTCACCACCGACAGGAGTTAACTATGGCTACACCTTC.

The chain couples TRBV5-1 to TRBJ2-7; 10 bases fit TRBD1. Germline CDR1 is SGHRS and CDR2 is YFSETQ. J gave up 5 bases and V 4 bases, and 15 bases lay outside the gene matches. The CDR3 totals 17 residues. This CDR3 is CASSAFLGQGDLHEQYF. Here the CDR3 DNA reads TGCGCCAGCAGCGCTTTTTTAGGACAGGGGGATCTCCACGAGCAGTACTTC.

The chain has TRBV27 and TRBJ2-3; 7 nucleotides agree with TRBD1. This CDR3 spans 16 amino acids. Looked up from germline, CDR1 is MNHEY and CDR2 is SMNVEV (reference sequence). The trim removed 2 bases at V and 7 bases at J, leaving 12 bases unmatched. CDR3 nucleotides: TGTGCCAGCAGTTTACGACCGGGACAGACATTCAATACGCAGTATTTT. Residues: CASSLRPGQTFNTQYF.

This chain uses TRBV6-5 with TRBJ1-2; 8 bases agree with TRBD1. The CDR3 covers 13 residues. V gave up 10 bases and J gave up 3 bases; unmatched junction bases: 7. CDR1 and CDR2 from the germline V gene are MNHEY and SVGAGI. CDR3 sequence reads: CATAGGADYGYTF. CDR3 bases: TGTGCCACCGCAGGGGGCGCGGACTATGGCTACACCTTC.

The CDR3: CAWSVMTGYGYTF. The CDR3 nucleotides read TGTGCCTGGAGTGTAATGACAGGCTATGGCTACACCTTC. The chain is built from TRBV30 and TRBJ1-2, with D possibly TRBD1 on 6 matching bases. The ends were cut back, 0 bases at V and 4 bases at J, with 9 bases in the middle. The CDR3 consists of 13 residues. In germline, CDR1 is GTSNPN, CDR2 SVGIG (reference sequence).

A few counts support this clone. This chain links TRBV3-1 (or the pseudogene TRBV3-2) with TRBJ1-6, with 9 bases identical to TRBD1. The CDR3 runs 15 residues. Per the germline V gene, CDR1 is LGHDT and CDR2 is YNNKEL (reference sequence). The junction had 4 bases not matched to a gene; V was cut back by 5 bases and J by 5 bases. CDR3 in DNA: TGTGCCAGCAGCACTACAGGGGGCAATAATTCACCCCTCCACTTT. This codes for CASSTTGGNNSPLHF.

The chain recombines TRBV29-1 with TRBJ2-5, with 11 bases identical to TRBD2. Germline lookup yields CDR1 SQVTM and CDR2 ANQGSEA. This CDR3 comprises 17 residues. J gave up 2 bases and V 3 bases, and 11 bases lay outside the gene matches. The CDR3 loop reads CSVEGASGRRLQETQYF. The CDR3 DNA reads TGCAGCGTTGAGGGGGCTAGCGGGAGGCGACTACAAGAGACCCAGTACTTC. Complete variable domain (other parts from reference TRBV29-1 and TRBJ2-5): SAVISQKPSRDICQRGTSLTIQCQVDSQVTMMFWYRQQPGQSLTLIATANQGSEATYESGFVIDKFPISRPNLTFSTLTVSNMSPEDSSIYLCSVEGASGRRLQETQYFGPGTRLLVL.

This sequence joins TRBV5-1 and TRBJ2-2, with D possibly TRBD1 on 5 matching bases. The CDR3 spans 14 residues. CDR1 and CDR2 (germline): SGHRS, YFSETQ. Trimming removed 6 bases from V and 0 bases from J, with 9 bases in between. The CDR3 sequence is CASTPGTNTGELFF. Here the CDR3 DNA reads TGCGCCAGCACGCCAGGGACGAACACCGGGGAGCTGTTTTTT. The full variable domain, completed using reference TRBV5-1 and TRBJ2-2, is KAGVTQTPRYLIKTRGQQVTLSCSPISGHRSVSWYQQTPGQGLQFLFEYFSETQRNKGNFPGRFSGRQFSNSRSEMNVSTLELGDSALYLCASTPGTNTGELFFGEGSRLTVL.

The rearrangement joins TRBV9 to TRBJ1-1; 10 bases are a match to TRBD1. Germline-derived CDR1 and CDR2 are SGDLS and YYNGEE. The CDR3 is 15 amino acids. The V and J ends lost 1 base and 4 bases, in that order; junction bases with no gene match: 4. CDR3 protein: CASSVIGQGGTEAFF. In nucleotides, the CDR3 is TGTGCCAGCAGCGTAATTGGACAGGGGGGCACTGAAGCTTTCTTT.

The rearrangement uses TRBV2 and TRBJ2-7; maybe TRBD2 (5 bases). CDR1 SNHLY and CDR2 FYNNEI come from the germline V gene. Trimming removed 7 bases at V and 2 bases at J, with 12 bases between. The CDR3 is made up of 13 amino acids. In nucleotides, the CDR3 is TGTGCCAGCATAGGACTGCGCACCTACGAGCAGTACTTC. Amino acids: CASIGLRTYEQYF.

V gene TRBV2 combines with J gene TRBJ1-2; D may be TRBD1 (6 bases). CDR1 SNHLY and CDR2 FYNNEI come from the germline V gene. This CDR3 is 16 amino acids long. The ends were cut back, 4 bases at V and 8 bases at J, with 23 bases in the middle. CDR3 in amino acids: CASSGAGEYGTMGYTF. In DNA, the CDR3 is TGTGCCAGCAGTGGGGCAGGGGAATACGGAACTATGGGCTACACCTTC.

The CDR3 loop reads CASRQSGDYNEQFF. CDR3 DNA sequence: TGTGCCAGCAGACAGAGCGGGGATTACAATGAGCAGTTCTTC. The chain joins TRBV7-3 to TRBJ2-1; 7 nucleotides match TRBD2. Looked up from germline, CDR1 is SGHTA and CDR2 is FQGTGA. V dropped 6 bases and J dropped 4; count of bases not matched to a gene: 6. The length of the CDR3 is 14 residues.

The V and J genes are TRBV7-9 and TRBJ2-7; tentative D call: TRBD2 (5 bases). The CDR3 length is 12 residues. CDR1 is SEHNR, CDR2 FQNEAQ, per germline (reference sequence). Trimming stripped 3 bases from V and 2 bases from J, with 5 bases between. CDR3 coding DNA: TGTGCCAGCAGCTTCGGGGCCTACGAGCAGTACTTC. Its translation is CASSFGAYEQYF.

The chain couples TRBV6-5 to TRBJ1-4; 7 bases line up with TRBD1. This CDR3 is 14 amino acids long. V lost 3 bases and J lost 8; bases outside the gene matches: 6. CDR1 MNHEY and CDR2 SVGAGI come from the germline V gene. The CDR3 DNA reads TGTGCCAGCAGTTATAGAGGGGGCATCGAAAAACTGTTTTTT. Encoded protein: CASSYRGGIEKLFF.

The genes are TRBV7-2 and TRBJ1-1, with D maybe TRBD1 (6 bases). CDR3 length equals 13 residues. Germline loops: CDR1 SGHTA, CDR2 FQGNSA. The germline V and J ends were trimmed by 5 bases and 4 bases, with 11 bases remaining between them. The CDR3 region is CASSAQGFTEAFF. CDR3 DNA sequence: TGTGCCAGCAGCGCACAGGGTTTCACTGAAGCTTTCTTT.

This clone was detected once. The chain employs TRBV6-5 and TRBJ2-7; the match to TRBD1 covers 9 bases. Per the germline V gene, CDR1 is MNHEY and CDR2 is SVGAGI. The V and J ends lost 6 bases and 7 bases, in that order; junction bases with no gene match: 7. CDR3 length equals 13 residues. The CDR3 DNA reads TGTGCCAGCAGACAGGGGGCCGACTCTGAGCAGTACTTC. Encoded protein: CASRQGADSEQYF.

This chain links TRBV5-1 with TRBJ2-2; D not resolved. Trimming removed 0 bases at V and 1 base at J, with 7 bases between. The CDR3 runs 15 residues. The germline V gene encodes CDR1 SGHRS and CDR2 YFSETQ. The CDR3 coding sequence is TGCGCCAGCAGCTTGGGAGTGCTGAACACCGGGGAGCTGTTTTTT. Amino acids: CASSLGVLNTGELFF.

CDR3: CASSRAGAYEQYF. The CDR3 region has the DNA TGTGCCAGTAGTAGGGCAGGGGCCTACGAGCAGTACTTC. This sequence joins TRBV19 and TRBJ2-7; D is perhaps TRBD1 (6 bases). The length of the CDR3 is 13 residues. CDR1 and CDR2 (germline): LNHDA, SQIVND (reference sequence). V gave up 4 bases and J gave up 2 bases, with 9 bases separating them.

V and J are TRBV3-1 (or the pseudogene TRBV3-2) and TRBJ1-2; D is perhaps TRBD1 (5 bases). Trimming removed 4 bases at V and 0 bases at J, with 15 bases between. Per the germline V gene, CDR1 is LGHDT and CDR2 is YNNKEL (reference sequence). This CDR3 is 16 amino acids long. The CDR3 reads CASSPQGSVANYGYTF. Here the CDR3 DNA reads TGTGCCAGCAGCCCCCAGGGCAGTGTAGCTAACTATGGCTACACCTTC.

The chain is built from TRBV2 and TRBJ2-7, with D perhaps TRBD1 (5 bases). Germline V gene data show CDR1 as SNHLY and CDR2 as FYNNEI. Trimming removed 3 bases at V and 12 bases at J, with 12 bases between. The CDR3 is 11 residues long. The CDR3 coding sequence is TGTGCCAGCAGTGAGATAGGGGCCGGGTACTTC. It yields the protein CASSEIGAGYF.

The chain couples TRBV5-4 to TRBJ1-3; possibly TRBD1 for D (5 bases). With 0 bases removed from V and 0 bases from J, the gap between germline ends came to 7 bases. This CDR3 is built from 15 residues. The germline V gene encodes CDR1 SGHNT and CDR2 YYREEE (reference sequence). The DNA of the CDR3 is TGTGCCAGCAGCTTGGACAGGCCCTCTGGAAACACCATATATTTT. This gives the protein CASSLDRPSGNTIYF.

For the CDR3, the DNA is TGTGCCAGCAGCTTTGGCTGGACAGGGGCCAAAGAGACCCAGTACTTC. Residues: CASSFGWTGAKETQYF. The chain joins TRBV5-8 to TRBJ2-5, with TRBD1 matching 9 bases. The CDR3 length is 16 residues. Germline V gives CDR1 SGHTS, CDR2 YDEGEE. V trimming: 2 bases; J trimming: 3 bases; junction bases outside the gene matches: 8.

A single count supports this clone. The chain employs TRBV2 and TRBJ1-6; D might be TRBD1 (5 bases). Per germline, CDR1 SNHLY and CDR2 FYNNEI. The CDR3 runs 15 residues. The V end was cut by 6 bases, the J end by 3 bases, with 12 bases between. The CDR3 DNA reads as TGTGCCAGCAGCCTGAATCAGGGCTATAATTCACCCCTCCACTTT. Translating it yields CASSLNQGYNSPLHF.

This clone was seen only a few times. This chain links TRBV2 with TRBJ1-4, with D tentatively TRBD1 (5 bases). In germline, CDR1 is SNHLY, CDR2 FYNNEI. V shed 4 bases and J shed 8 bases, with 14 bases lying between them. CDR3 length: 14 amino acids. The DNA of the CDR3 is TGTGCCAGCAGTGGGGGGGTAAGCAGGGAAAAACTGTTTTTT. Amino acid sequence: CASSGGVSREKLFF.

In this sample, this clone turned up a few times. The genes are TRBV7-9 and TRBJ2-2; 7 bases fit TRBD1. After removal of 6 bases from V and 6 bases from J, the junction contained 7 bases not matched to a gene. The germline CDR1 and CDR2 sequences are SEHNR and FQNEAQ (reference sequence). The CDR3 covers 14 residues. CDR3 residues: CASRPDRDAGELFF. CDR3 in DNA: TGTGCCAGCAGACCTGACAGGGACGCCGGGGAGCTGTTTTTT.

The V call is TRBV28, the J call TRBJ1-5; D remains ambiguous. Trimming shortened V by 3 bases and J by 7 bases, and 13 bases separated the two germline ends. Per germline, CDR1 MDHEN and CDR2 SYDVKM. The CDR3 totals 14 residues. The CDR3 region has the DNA TGTGCCAGCAGTTTCGCTCTTGAGATCCAGCCCCAGCATTTT. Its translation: CASSFALEIQPQHF. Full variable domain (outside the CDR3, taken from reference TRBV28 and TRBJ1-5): DVKVTQSSRYLVKRTGEKVFLECVQDMDHENMFWYRQDPGLGLRLIYFSYDVKMKEKGDIPEGYSVSREKKERFSLILESASTNQTSMYLCASSFALEIQPQHFGDGTRLSIL.

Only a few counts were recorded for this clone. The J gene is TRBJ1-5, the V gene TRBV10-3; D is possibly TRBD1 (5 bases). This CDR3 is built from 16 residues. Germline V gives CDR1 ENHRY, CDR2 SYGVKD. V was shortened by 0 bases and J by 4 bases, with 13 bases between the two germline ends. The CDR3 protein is CAISESETVVNQPQHF. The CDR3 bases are TGTGCCATCAGTGAGTCAGAGACAGTCGTAAATCAGCCCCAGCATTTT.

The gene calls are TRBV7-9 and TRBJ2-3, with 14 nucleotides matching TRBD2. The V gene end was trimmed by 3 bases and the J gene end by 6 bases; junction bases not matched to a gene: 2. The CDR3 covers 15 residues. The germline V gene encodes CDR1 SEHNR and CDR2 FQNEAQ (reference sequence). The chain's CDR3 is CASSLGTSGSDTQYF. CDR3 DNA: TGTGCCAGCAGCTTGGGGACTAGCGGGAGTGATACGCAGTATTTT.